Listed below are T cell receptor beta chains from one sample, sequenced in a study of T cells in Graves' hyperthyroidism and ophthalmopathy. TCRdb reprocessed the multiplex PCR reads with MiXCR, giving one entry per CDR3 protein. The top ten hold around 20% of the sample, which has around 350,000 distinct CDR3 sequences, 12% to 15% seen once. Sequenced sample: blood. These receptors were taken from a woman aged 60 to 75 with Graves' ophthalmopathy. CDR3s include the opening cysteine and the closing phenylalanine or tryptophan. Each record gives: V gene, clone size, J gene, D gene, CDR3 protein, CDR3 DNA. A D gene is named only where the DNA matches it firmly. For some rows the clone size is stated as once, few or many, or as a class when expanded; others skip it.

V: TRBV20-1
size: many
J: TRBJ2-1
D: TRBD2
CDR3: CSAIRREWNEQFF
DNA: TGCAGTGCTATTCGGCGGGAGTGGAATGAGCAGTTCTTC

V: TRBV28
size: many
J: TRBJ2-5
D: NA
CDR3: CASLPGTTPVRTQYF
DNA: TGTGCCAGCCTCCCCGGGACCACGCCGGTTCGGACCCAGTACTTC

V: TRBV27
size: many
J: TRBJ1-1
D: NA
CDR3: CASSPPPGRVMNTEAFF
DNA: TGTGCCAGCAGTCCTCCCCCCGGAAGGGTAATGAACACTGAAGCTTTCTTT

V: TRBV11-2
size: few
J: TRBJ2-5
D: TRBD2
CDR3: CATQSSGGALPTQYF
DNA: TGTGCCACCCAATCTAGCGGGGGGGCCCTGCCGACCCAGTACTTC

V: TRBV20-1
size: many
J: TRBJ1-5
D: TRBD1
CDR3: CSATWTGRNQPQHF
DNA: TGCAGTGCTACATGGACAGGGAGGAATCAGCCCCAGCATTTT

V: TRBV6-6
size: many
J: TRBJ1-1
D: TRBD1
CDR3: CASSYSGTGNTEAFF
DNA: TGTGCCAGCAGTTACTCGGGGACAGGGAACACTGAAGCTTTCTTT

V: TRBV5-1
size: many
J: TRBJ2-3
D: NA
CDR3: CASSPGGWTDTQYF
DNA: TGCGCCAGCAGCCCCGGCGGCTGGACAGATACGCAGTATTTT

V: TRBV28
size: many
J: TRBJ2-7
D: NA
CDR3: CASRVQGDEQYF
DNA: TGTGCCAGCAGGGTTCAGGGCGACGAGCAGTACTTC

V: TRBV10-3
size: NA
J: TRBJ1-1
D: NA
CDR3: CAISAQGGRLNTEAFF
DNA: TGTGCCATCAGTGCCCAGGGAGGGCGGCTGAACACTGAAGCTTTCTTT

V: TRBV30
size: NA
J: TRBJ2-7
D: NA
CDR3: CAWSPGPVSYEQYF
DNA: TGTGCCTGGAGCCCGGGACCGGTTTCCTACGAGCAGTACTTC

V: TRBV27
size: NA
J: TRBJ2-1
D: TRBD2
CDR3: CASSLRREPPNEQFF
DNA: TGTGCCAGCAGTTTACGGCGGGAGCCCCCCAATGAGCAGTTCTTC

V: TRBV14
size: NA
J: TRBJ2-1
D: NA
CDR3: CASSFVGVTYNEQFF
DNA: TGTGCCAGCAGCTTCGTCGGGGTTACCTACAATGAGCAGTTCTTC

V: TRBV6-1
size: many
J: TRBJ1-1
D: TRBD1
CDR3: CASSDRPYTGGSTEAFF
DNA: TGTGCCAGCAGTGACCGACCATATACAGGGGGCTCGACTGAAGCTTTCTTT

V: TRBV29-1
size: few
J: TRBJ2-3
D: NA
CDR3: CSVDIPGRTDTQYF
DNA: TGCAGCGTTGACATCCCGGGGAGGACAGATACGCAGTATTTT

V: TRBV28
size: few
J: TRBJ1-2
D: NA
CDR3: CAGSATGGSNYGYTF
DNA: TGTGCCGGCAGCGCCACGGGGGGATCTAACTATGGCTACACCTTC

V: TRBV5-1
size: NA
J: TRBJ1-3
D: NA
CDR3: CASSLDGGSGNTIYF
DNA: TGCGCCAGCAGCTTGGACGGGGGTTCAGGAAACACCATATATTTT